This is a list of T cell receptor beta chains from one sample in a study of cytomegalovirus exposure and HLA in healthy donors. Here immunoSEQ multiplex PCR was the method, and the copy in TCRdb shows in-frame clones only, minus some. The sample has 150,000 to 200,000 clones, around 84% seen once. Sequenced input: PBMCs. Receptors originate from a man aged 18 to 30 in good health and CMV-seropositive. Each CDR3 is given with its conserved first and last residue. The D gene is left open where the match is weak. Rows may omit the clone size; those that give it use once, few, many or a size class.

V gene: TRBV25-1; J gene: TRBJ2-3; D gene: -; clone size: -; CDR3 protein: CASSEYILGGGDTQYF; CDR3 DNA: TGTGCCAGCAGTGAATATATCCTTGGGGGGGGCGATACGCAGTATTTT
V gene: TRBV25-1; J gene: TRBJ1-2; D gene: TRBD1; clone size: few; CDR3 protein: CASSGQGLNYGYTF; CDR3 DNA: TGTGCCAGCAGTGGACAGGGACTTAACTATGGCTACACCTTC
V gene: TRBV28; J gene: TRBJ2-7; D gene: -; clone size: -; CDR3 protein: CASSLHGSSYEQYF; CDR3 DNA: TGTGCCAGCAGTCTTCACGGGAGTTCGTACGAGCAGTACTTC
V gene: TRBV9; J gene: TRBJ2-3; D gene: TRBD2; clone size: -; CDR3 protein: CASSVSSGNADTQYF; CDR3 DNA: TGTGCCAGCAGCGTCTCTAGCGGGAACGCAGATACGCAGTATTTT
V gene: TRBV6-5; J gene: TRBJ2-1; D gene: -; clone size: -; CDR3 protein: CASSPRYNEQFF; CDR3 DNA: TGTGCCAGCAGCCCGCGATACAATGAGCAGTTCTTC
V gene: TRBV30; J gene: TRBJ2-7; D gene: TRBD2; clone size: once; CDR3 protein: CACTASGDYEQYF; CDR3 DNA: TGTGCCTGCACCGCTAGCGGGGATTACGAGCAGTACTTC
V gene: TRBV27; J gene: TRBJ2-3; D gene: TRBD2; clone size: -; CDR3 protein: CASSLSGRWLDTQYF; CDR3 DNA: TGTGCCAGCAGTCTTAGCGGGAGATGGCTTGATACGCAGTATTTT
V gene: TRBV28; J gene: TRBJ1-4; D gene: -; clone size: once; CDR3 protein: CASSSNTGWANEKLFF; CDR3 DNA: TGTGCCAGCAGTTCAAATACAGGGTGGGCTAATGAAAAACTGTTTTTT
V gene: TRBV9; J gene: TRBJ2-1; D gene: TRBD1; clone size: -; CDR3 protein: CAGSSGQGNNEQFF; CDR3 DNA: TGTGCCGGGAGCTCGGGACAGGGGAACAATGAGCAGTTCTTC
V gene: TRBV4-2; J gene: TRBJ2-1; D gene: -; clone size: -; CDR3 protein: CASSLDASGYPFF; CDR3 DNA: TGTGCCAGCAGCCTCGACGCCTCAGGGTACCCGTTCTTC
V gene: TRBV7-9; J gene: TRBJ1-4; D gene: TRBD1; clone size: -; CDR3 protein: CASSSSPGTGVEKLFF; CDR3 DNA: TGTGCCAGCAGCTCCTCCCCCGGGACAGGGGTGGAAAAACTGTTTTTT
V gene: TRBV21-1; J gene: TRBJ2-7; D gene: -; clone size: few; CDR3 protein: CASRDRSSYEQYF; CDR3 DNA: TGTGCCAGTCGGGACAGGAGCTCCTACGAGCAGTACTTC
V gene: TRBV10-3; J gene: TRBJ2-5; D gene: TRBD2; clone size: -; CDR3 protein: CAISEVSGGSQETQYF; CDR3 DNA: TGTGCCATCAGTGAGGTTTCGGGAGGATCTCAAGAGACCCAGTACTTC